Below, 17 T cell receptor beta chains from the same sample are listed, as sequenced in a study of siplizumab effects on memory and regulatory T cells (dated by TCRdb to the late 2010s). Library preparation employed the immunoSEQ multiplex PCR assay. TCRdb carries this immuneACCESS record with in-frame sequences only. Its versions omit some clonotypes, under half of them owing to an unresolved V gene in the studies checked, with the rest unexplained. This sample lists some 96,000 clones; 94% were detected once. 1% to 1.5% of the sample goes to the ten largest clones. Sequencing input: non-Treg CD4+ T cells sorted from blood. The cell subset or site label for this specimen denotes: FACS-sorted unstimulated CD4+ non-regulatory T cells. Receptors were obtained from a human donor in good health.

This rearrangement joins TRBV6-1 to TRBJ1-1, with 10 bases fitting TRBD1. V shed 6 bases and J 1 base; nucleotides not matched to a gene: 5. This CDR3 has 15 amino acids. Germline V gene data show CDR1 as MNHNS and CDR2 as SASEGT. The CDR3 spells CASSDRGLANTEAFF. For the CDR3, the DNA is TGTGCCAGCAGCGACAGGGGGCTCGCGAACACTGAAGCTTTCTTT.

V usage is TRBV29-1 and J usage is TRBJ2-1, with D possibly matching TRBD1 (5 bases). Germline CDR1 SQVTM, CDR2 ANQGSEA. CDR3 length equals 13 residues. Trimming left V 4 bases short and J 6 bases short, with 13 bases between. CDR3 nucleotides: TGCAGCGTTGCTGAATCGACAGTCAATGAGCAGTTCTTC. It yields the protein CSVAESTVNEQFF.

The chain employs TRBV2 and TRBJ1-4; TRBD1 is a possible D gene (6 bases). Germline CDR1 reads SNHLY; CDR2 reads FYNNEI. The CDR3 is 17 residues long. The V gene lost 6 bases and the J gene lost 0 bases, with 17 bases spanning the gap. CDR3 DNA: TGTGCCAGCAGGCGGACGGGGGCCCCAACAACTAATGAAAAACTGTTTTTT. Protein product: CASRRTGAPTTNEKLFF.

The rearrangement uses TRBV18 and TRBJ2-1; 11 positions agree with TRBD2. This CDR3 spans 15 amino acids. Germline V gene data show CDR1 as KGHSH and CDR2 as LQKENI. The junction had 2 bases not matched to a gene; V was cut back by 1 base and J by 6 bases. CDR3 DNA: TGTGCCAGCTCACCACTCGGGACTAGCGGCAATGAGCAGTTCTTC. Its protein product is CASSPLGTSGNEQFF.

This clone was counted a few times. The chain is built from TRBV2 and TRBJ2-7, with D perhaps given as TRBD1 or TRBD2 (5 bases each). Trimming stripped 1 base from V and 1 base from J, with 11 bases between. Germline values: CDR1 SNHLY, CDR2 FYNNEI. CDR3 length: 15 amino acids. The CDR3 DNA is TGTGCCAGCAGTGAAGGGGGGAGTCGGTCCTACGAGCAGTACTTC. It is translated as CASSEGGSRSYEQYF.

V is TRBV21-1 and J is TRBJ2-7; the DNA was not used to check the table's D call, TRBD2. TRBV21-1 is deemed a pseudogene. CDR3 length: 14 amino acids. CDR3 DNA sequence: TGTGCCAGCAGCAAAGCGCTTTTAACTGGCGAGCAGTACTTC. It translates to CASSKALLTGEQYF.

The V gene is TRBV5-6, the J gene TRBJ1-1; 10 nucleotides match TRBD1. V shed 4 bases, J shed 11 bases, and the junction held 8 bases outside the gene matches. From germline, CDR1 is SGHDT and CDR2 YYEEEE. This CDR3 region has 13 residues. CDR3 sequence: CASSQRQGAGAFF. The CDR3 region has the DNA TGTGCCAGCAGCCAAAGACAGGGGGCGGGGGCTTTCTTT.

The CDR3: CASSNRPQLANFTDTQYF. The DNA for the CDR3 is TGTGCCAGTAGTAATCGGCCACAGCTCGCTAACTTCACAGATACGCAGTATTTT. V is TRBV19 and J is TRBJ2-3, with D unclear. The germline V gene has CDR1 LNHDA and CDR2 SQIVND (reference sequence). Trimming stripped 4 bases from V and 2 bases from J, with 22 bases between. This CDR3 has 18 residues.

This clone was seen just once. The V and J genes are TRBV5-1 and TRBJ2-2; TRBD2 matches 10 bases. V dropped 0 bases and J dropped 6; count of bases not matched to a gene: 8. Looked up from germline, CDR1 is SGHRS and CDR2 is YFSETQ. The CDR3 sequence is 17 residues long. CDR3 nucleotides: TGCGCCAGCAGCTTGGAGGCCCTAGCGGGAGCTGCCGGGGAGCTGTTTTTT. This gives the protein CASSLEALAGAAGELFF. The entire variable domain, with the rest obtained from reference TRBV5-1 and TRBJ2-2, is as follows: KAGVTQTPRYLIKTRGQQVTLSCSPISGHRSVSWYQQTPGQGLQFLFEYFSETQRNKGNFPGRFSGRQFSNSRSEMNVSTLELGDSALYLCASSLEALAGAAGELFFGEGSRLTVL.

The chain is built from TRBV27 and TRBJ2-1, with 8 bases aligning to TRBD1. The CDR3 covers 15 residues. V trimming: 3 bases; J trimming: 6 bases; junction bases outside the gene matches: 7. The V gene's germline CDR1 is MNHEY and CDR2 SMNVEV (reference sequence). DNA for the CDR3: TGTGCCAGCAGTTTCGGGTTGCAGGGGGCCAATGAGCAGTTCTTC. Translated: CASSFGLQGANEQFF.

The J gene is TRBJ2-4, the V gene TRBV4-2; D perhaps matches TRBD1 (5 bases). V gave up 0 bases and J gave up 5 bases, with 11 bases separating them. The CDR3 consists of 15 residues. The germline CDR1 and CDR2 sequences are LGHNA and YNFKEQ. As DNA, the CDR3 is TGTGCCAGCAGCCAAGATGGGGCAACCGAAAACATTCAGTACTTC. This translates into CASSQDGATENIQYF.

The rearrangement uses TRBV30 and TRBJ2-3; 14 nucleotides align to TRBD2. Germline V CDR1 and CDR2: GTSNPN, SVGIG (reference sequence). The CDR3 loop spans 16 amino acids. Trimming took 4 bases from V and 2 from J; bases not matched to a gene: 5. Here the CDR3 reads CAWKRLAGGYTDTQYF. The CDR3 DNA follows: TGTGCCTGGAAGAGACTAGCGGGAGGGTACACAGATACGCAGTATTTT.

V usage is TRBV6-1 and J usage is TRBJ1-5; a weak D match, TRBD1 (6 bases). V was cut by 5 bases and J by 5 bases, with 10 bases left in between. The CDR3 is made up of 13 amino acids. Per germline, CDR1 MNHNS and CDR2 SASEGT. As DNA, the CDR3 is TGTGCCAGCAGTAGGGGGTTTGATCAGCCCCAGCATTTT. Translation: CASSRGFDQPQHF.

This clone was seen just once. The V gene is TRBV19, the J gene TRBJ1-2, with 11 bases identical to TRBD1. J lost 4 bases, V lost 9 bases, and 4 bases had no gene match. This CDR3 contains 13 residues. The V gene's germline CDR1 is LNHDA and CDR2 SQIVND (reference sequence). The DNA for the CDR3 is TGTGCCAGCAGGACAGGGGGCGGCTATGGCTACACCTTC. It is translated as CASRTGGGYGYTF.

V and J are TRBV27 and TRBJ1-6; 8 bases are a match to TRBD1. Germline CDR1 reads MNHEY; CDR2 reads SMNVEV (reference sequence). V gave up 3 bases and J gave up 12 bases; unmatched junction bases: 10. The CDR3 is 15 amino acids. This CDR3 reads CASSFADRGFQPLHF. CDR3 DNA: TGTGCCAGCAGTTTTGCTGACAGGGGATTCCAACCCCTCCACTTT.

The chain employs TRBV5-5 and TRBJ2-3; tentatively, D is TRBD2 (6 bases). V was cut by 0 bases and J by 0 bases, with 11 bases left in between. The length of the CDR3 is 16 residues. Per the germline V gene, CDR1 is SGHKS and CDR2 is YYEKEE (reference sequence). The CDR3 DNA reads TGTGCCAGCAGCTTGGGTAGCGGATCTAGCACAGATACGCAGTATTTT. Translated: CASSLGSGSSTDTQYF.

The chain couples TRBV28 to TRBJ2-7; TRBD1 matches at 8 bases. The germline gives CDR1 MDHEN, CDR2 SYDVKM. V was clipped by 3 bases and J by 5 bases; unmatched bases: 6. This CDR3 has 14 residues. The chain's CDR3 is CASSFLDRAHEQYF. CDR3 coding DNA: TGTGCCAGCAGTTTTCTGGACAGGGCCCACGAGCAGTACTTC. Full variable domain (rest looked up from reference TRBV28 and TRBJ2-7): DVKVTQSSRYLVKRTGEKVFLECVQDMDHENMFWYRQDPGLGLRLIYFSYDVKMKEKGDIPEGYSVSREKKERFSLILESASTNQTSMYLCASSFLDRAHEQYFGPGTRLTVT.